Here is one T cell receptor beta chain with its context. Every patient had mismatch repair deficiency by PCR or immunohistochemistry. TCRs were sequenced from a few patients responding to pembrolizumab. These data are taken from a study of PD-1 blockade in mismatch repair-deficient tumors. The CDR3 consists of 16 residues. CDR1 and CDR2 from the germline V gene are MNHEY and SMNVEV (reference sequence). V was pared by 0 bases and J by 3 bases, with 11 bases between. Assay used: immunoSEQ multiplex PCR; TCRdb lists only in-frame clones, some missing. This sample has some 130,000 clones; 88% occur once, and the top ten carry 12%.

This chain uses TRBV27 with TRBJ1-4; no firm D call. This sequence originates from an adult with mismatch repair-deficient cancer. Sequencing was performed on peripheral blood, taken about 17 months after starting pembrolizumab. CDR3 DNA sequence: TGTGCCAGCAGTTTATCCCCCATTGGGGCTAATGAAAAACTGTTTTTT. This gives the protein CASSLSPIGANEKLFF.